Listed here are 25 T cell receptor beta chains from one sample, sequenced in a study of T cell changes during pregnancy in multiple sclerosis. The method was immunoSEQ multiplex PCR; TCRdb's version includes in-frame clones alone and lacks a portion of them. The sample shows fewer than 95,000 clones, approximately 94% of them seen only once. Sequenced here: peripheral blood, sampled in the third trimester of pregnancy. These receptors originate from a female donor with multiple sclerosis, enrolled in a pregnancy study.

J is TRBJ2-7 and V is TRBV6-5, with D tentatively TRBD1 (6 bases). V was shortened by 5 bases and J by 2 bases, with 13 bases between the two germline ends. The CDR3 covers 14 residues. Germline-derived CDR1 and CDR2 are MNHEY and SVGAGI. In DNA, the CDR3 is TGTGCCAGCAGTCAGGGGCCGGCTACCTACGAGCAGTACTTC. It translates to CASSQGPATYEQYF.

The chain recombines TRBV28 with TRBJ1-1, with TRBD1 matching 8 bases. V shed 1 base and J 0 bases; nucleotides not matched to a gene: 1. The CDR3 consists of 15 residues. Germline CDR1 and CDR2: MDHEN and SYDVKM. For the CDR3, the DNA is TGTGCCAGCAGTTTATCGGACAGGGTGAACACTGAAGCTTTCTTT. It specifies CASSLSDRVNTEAFF.

The chain recombines TRBV19 with TRBJ2-1; D possibly corresponds to TRBD1 (6 bases). The germline V and J ends were trimmed by 5 bases and 4 bases, with 12 bases remaining between them. In germline, CDR1 is LNHDA, CDR2 SQIVND (reference sequence). The CDR3 sequence is 14 residues long. The CDR3 region has the DNA TGTGCCAGTAGTTTCGCAGGGGAATACAATGAGCAGTTCTTC. Translation gives CASSFAGEYNEQFF.

V usage is TRBV28 and J usage is TRBJ2-3; D ambiguous. V lost 5 bases to trimming and J lost 8 bases, with 8 bases between them. The CDR3 is 11 residues long. Germline V gives CDR1 MDHEN, CDR2 SYDVKM. CDR3 loop: CASSEVGTQYF. In nucleotides, the CDR3 is TGTGCCAGCAGTGAGGTCGGTACGCAGTATTTT.

This chain uses TRBV6-5 with TRBJ1-2, with TRBD1 matching over 8 bases. The CDR3 is 14 residues long. J lost 4 bases, V lost 6 bases, and 7 bases had no gene match. Germline lookup yields CDR1 MNHEY and CDR2 SVGAGI. CDR3 nucleotide sequence: TGTGCCAGCAGAGCACCAGGGGGCGCCTATGGCTACACCTTC. Its translation is CASRAPGGAYGYTF.

V and J are TRBV5-6 and TRBJ2-7; D might be TRBD1 (6 bases). The V and J ends lost 1 base and 9 bases respectively, with 23 bases between them. The CDR3 covers 16 residues. The germline V gene encodes CDR1 SGHDT and CDR2 YYEEEE. The CDR3 loop is CASSLISGQGPPVQYF. The DNA of the CDR3 is TGTGCCAGCAGCTTGATATCTGGGCAGGGGCCGCCGGTGCAGTACTTC.

This chain links TRBV5-1 with TRBJ2-5; 7 bases fit TRBD2. The V and J ends lost 5 bases and 4 bases, in that order; junction bases with no gene match: 2. Germline loops: CDR1 SGHRS, CDR2 YFSETQ. The CDR3 covers 12 residues. The CDR3 DNA reads TGCGCCAGCAGACTAGCGTCAGAGACCCAGTACTTC. Amino acid sequence: CASRLASETQYF.

The rearrangement links TRBV5-6 to TRBJ1-5, with a possible D match to TRBD1 (5 bases). The germline V and J ends were trimmed by 4 bases and 0 bases, with 8 bases remaining between them. The CDR3 extends over 14 amino acids. The germline gives CDR1 SGHDT, CDR2 YYEEEE. The CDR3 here is CASSQGYSNQPQHF. As DNA, the CDR3 is TGTGCCAGCAGCCAGGGATATAGCAATCAGCCCCAGCATTTT.

CDR3 in DNA: TGTGCCAGCAGCTTAGGGCAGGGAGGTTTTAGTGGGACCGGGGAGCTGTTTTTT. This translates into CASSLGQGGFSGTGELFF. The rearrangement uses TRBV11-2 and TRBJ2-2; a weak D match, TRBD2 (6 bases). V lost 1 base and J 5 bases, leaving 20 bases between the germline ends. Germline V gene lookup returns CDR1 SGHAT and CDR2 FQNNGV. The CDR3 contains 18 residues.

The CDR3 is CRGLAGDEQFF. The CDR3 region has the DNA TGCAGGGGACTAGCGGGAGACGAGCAGTTCTTC. The V call is TRBV20-1, the J call TRBJ2-1, with 14 bases that match TRBD2. Germline V gene data show CDR1 as DFQATT and CDR2 as SNEGSKA (reference sequence). The CDR3 has 11 residues.

The chain links TRBV5-1 to TRBJ2-7; 10 bases fit TRBD2. With V trimmed by 0 bases and J by 2 bases, 2 bases remained unmatched. The germline V gene has CDR1 SGHRS and CDR2 YFSETQ. CDR3 length: 15 amino acids. DNA of the CDR3: TGCGCCAGCAGCTTGGCTAGCGGGAGCACCTACGAGCAGTACTTC. Translation: CASSLASGSTYEQYF.

This chain's CDR3 is CASSVVTSGGELFF. CDR3 sequence (DNA): TGTGCCAGCAGCGTAGTAACTAGCGGCGGGGAGCTGTTTTTT. V and J are TRBV9 and TRBJ2-2; TRBD2 aligns across 8 bases. The V segment lost 0 bases and the J segment 7 bases; nucleotides outside the gene matches: 2. Germline V lookup: CDR1 SGDLS, CDR2 YYNGEE. The CDR3 totals 14 residues.

The rearrangement joins TRBV5-6 to TRBJ2-3; a weak D match, TRBD1 (8 bases). Trimming removed 3 bases from V and 1 base from J, with 12 bases in between. The CDR3 sequence is 15 residues long. Germline CDR1 reads SGHDT; CDR2 reads YYEEEE. The CDR3 reads CASSSQGGGTDTQYF. CDR3 DNA: TGTGCCAGCAGCTCACAGGGGGGGGGCACAGATACGCAGTATTTT.

The chain is built from TRBV5-1 and TRBJ2-7; 10 bases agree with TRBD1. This CDR3 spans 15 amino acids. The V gene's germline CDR1 is SGHRS and CDR2 YFSETQ. V shed 4 bases and J 1 base; nucleotides not matched to a gene: 5. Here the CDR3 reads CASSQGTGASYEQYF. The CDR3 region has the DNA TGCGCCAGCAGCCAGGGGACAGGGGCGTCCTACGAGCAGTACTTC.

V usage is TRBV27 and J usage is TRBJ2-1; TRBD2 matches 16 bases. This CDR3 comprises 16 residues. After removal of 3 bases from V and 8 bases from J, the junction contained 4 bases not matched to a gene. Germline loops: CDR1 MNHEY, CDR2 SMNVEV (reference sequence). CDR3 residues: CASSFSGTSGRDEQFF. The DNA for the CDR3 is TGTGCCAGCAGTTTCTCAGGGACTAGCGGGAGGGATGAGCAGTTCTTC.

The CDR3 sequence is CATSRGVNSNQPQHF. In DNA form, the CDR3 reads TGTGCCACCAGCAGAGGAGTTAATAGCAATCAGCCCCAGCATTTT. The chain is built from TRBV15 and TRBJ1-5; D is uncertain. Deletions cut 1 base from V and 0 bases from J, with 7 bases between. The CDR3 consists of 15 residues. Germline assignment: CDR1 LNHNV and CDR2 YYDKDF (reference sequence).

This clone was recorded only once. The chain links TRBV21-1 to TRBJ2-3; the DNA was not used to check the table's D call, TRBD1. TRBV21-1 is classified as a pseudogene. CDR3 length: 16 residues. This CDR3 reads CASTQRTALCTDTQYF. DNA for the CDR3: TGTGCCAGCACCCAAAGGACAGCCCTTTGCACAGATACGCAGTATTTT.

In DNA, the CDR3 is TGTGCCAGCAGCCCCAGGGGGAACACTGAAGCTTTCTTT. Its translation: CASSPRGNTEAFF. V gene TRBV5-4 combines with J gene TRBJ1-1, with D possibly TRBD1 on 6 matching bases. The CDR3 runs 13 residues. Deletions cut 4 bases from V and 1 base from J, with 8 bases between. Germline V gene data show CDR1 as SGHNT and CDR2 as YYREEE (reference sequence).

This chain joins TRBV28 and TRBJ1-3; 7 nucleotides line up with TRBD1. Germline assignment: CDR1 MDHEN and CDR2 SYDVKM. The CDR3 runs 15 residues. V shed 5 bases and J 2 bases; nucleotides not matched to a gene: 6. The CDR3 DNA is TGTGCCAGCAGTCCCACAGGGGTCACTGGAAACACCATATATTTT. Its translation: CASSPTGVTGNTIYF.

This clone has a handful of counts. Here the CDR3 DNA reads TGTGCCAGCAGAGAGGTTGGCACCGGGGAGCTGTTTTTT. Its translation is CASREVGTGELFF. The rearrangement uses TRBV7-9 and TRBJ2-2; no definite D call. V was clipped by 6 bases and J by 4 bases, with 9 bases between them. The germline V gene has CDR1 SEHNR and CDR2 FQNEAQ (reference sequence). The CDR3 is 13 amino acids.

This clone was seen only once. This chain connects TRBV11-1 to TRBJ1-2, with TRBD1 identical over 7 bases. The CDR3 contains 15 residues. The germline CDR1 and CDR2 sequences are SGHAT and FQDESV (reference sequence). After removal of 0 bases from V and 5 bases from J, the junction contained 6 bases not matched to a gene. The chain's CDR3 is CASSLAAGGAYGYTF. In nucleotides, the CDR3 is TGTGCCAGCAGCTTAGCGGCAGGGGGAGCGTATGGCTACACCTTC.

This rearrangement joins TRBV30 to TRBJ1-4; perhaps TRBD1 as D (6 bases). Germline assignment: CDR1 GTSNPN and CDR2 SVGIG (reference sequence). This CDR3 contains 13 residues. Trimming left V 3 bases short and J 7 bases short, with 12 bases between. CDR3 sequence: CAWRTDSREKLFF. CDR3 sequence (DNA): TGTGCCTGGAGAACGGACAGCCGTGAAAAACTGTTTTTT.

This chain uses TRBV11-3 with TRBJ2-7, with TRBD2 matching over 7 bases. The CDR3 has 13 amino acids. The V and J ends lost 5 bases and 0 bases, in that order; junction bases with no gene match: 1. Germline V gene lookup returns CDR1 SGHNT and CDR2 YENEEA. Written as DNA, the CDR3 is TGTGCCAGCAGCCCTAGCGGCTCCTACGAGCAGTACTTC. Translation gives CASSPSGSYEQYF. Full variable domain (rest looked up from reference TRBV11-3 and TRBJ2-7): EAGVVQSPRYKIIEKKQPVAFWCNPISGHNTLYWYLQNLGQGPELLIRYENEEAVDDSQLPKDRFSAERLKGVDSTLKIQPAELGDSAVYLCASSPSGSYEQYFGPGTRLTVT.

The chain employs TRBV25-1 and TRBJ2-1; no clear D gene. The CDR3 totals 13 residues. In germline, CDR1 is MGHDK, CDR2 SYGVNS. Between the trimmed V and J ends, which lost 3 bases and 3 bases, there was a span of 6 bases. The CDR3 nucleotides read TGTGCCAGCAGTGAGCCTAGCTACAATGAGCAGTTCTTC. It codes for CASSEPSYNEQFF.

V usage is TRBV28 and J usage is TRBJ2-7; 10 bases are shared with TRBD2. After removal of 5 bases from V and 4 bases from J, the junction contained 14 bases not matched to a gene. Germline V lookup: CDR1 MDHEN, CDR2 SYDVKM. This CDR3 comprises 17 residues. The CDR3 spells CASSPPLSSSGSYEQYF. The CDR3 DNA reads TGTGCCAGCAGTCCCCCCTTGTCCTCTAGCGGGAGTTACGAGCAGTACTTC. The full variable domain, its missing parts supplied by reference TRBV28 and TRBJ2-7, is DVKVTQSSRYLVKRTGEKVFLECVQDMDHENMFWYRQDPGLGLRLIYFSYDVKMKEKGDIPEGYSVSREKKERFSLILESASTNQTSMYLCASSPPLSSSGSYEQYFGPGTRLTVT.